This T cell receptor (beta chain) was captured by sequencing in a study of neoadjuvant nivolumab and ipilimumab in lung cancer. Using immunoSEQ multiplex PCR, the repertoire was profiled, and TCRdb retains in-frame clones only, with some absent. The profile shows 40,000 to 55,000 clones, around 89% of them singletons. Per the germline V gene, CDR1 is SQVTM and CDR2 is ANQGSEA. The CDR3 consists of 13 residues. Sequences were derived from blood, sampled before neoadjuvant nivolumab, alone or with ipilimumab. The clonotype originates from an adult with non-small cell lung cancer. Some clones in this sample may be carry-over from other donors' samples. The genes are TRBV29-1 and TRBJ2-3; TRBD2 aligns across 14 bases. The CDR3 region has the DNA TGCACCGGGACTAGCGGGAGTGAGGATACGCAGTATTTT. Translation: CTGTSGSEDTQYF.